Listed below are T cell receptor beta chains from one sample, sequenced in a study of T cell changes during pregnancy in multiple sclerosis. Assay: immunoSEQ multiplex PCR; the TCRdb copy retains only in-frame clones and omits some. The sample lists some 40,000 clones; roughly 90% were seen once. The sample was CD4+ T cells from peripheral blood mononuclear cells, taken in the second trimester of pregnancy. These receptor sequences come from a female donor with multiple sclerosis, enrolled in a pregnancy study. Each CDR3 is given with its conserved first and last residue. Each record gives: J gene, D gene, V gene, clone size, CDR3 DNA, CDR3 protein. The D gene is left open where the match is weak. A clone size is listed for some rows: how often the clone was seen (once, few, many), or a class if it is expanded.

TRBJ1-1,TRBD1,TRBV19,.,TGTGCCAGTAGTATAGTACAGGGGGGAGCTTTCTTT,CASSIVQGGAFF
TRBJ1-3,.,TRBV11-3,.,TGTGCCAGCAGCTCTCGCGGTCGATCTGGAAACACCATATATTTT,CASSSRGRSGNTIYF
TRBJ2-4,.,TRBV21-1,.,TGTGCCAGCAGCCCGGCCCGGCGGAACATTCAGTACTTC,CASSPARRNIQYF
TRBJ2-1,.,TRBV28,.,TGTGCCAGCAGTCTCCTGGCGGTAGGGCAGTTCTTC,CASSLLAVGQFF
TRBJ2-3,TRBD2,TRBV7-3,.,TGTGCCAGCAGCTTAACCCGCGGGAGGCAAACTAGCACAGATACGCAGTATTTT,CASSLTRGRQTSTDTQYF
TRBJ1-2,.,TRBV5-4,few,TGTGCCAGCAGCCAACTACAGGGTAGTCGAGGCTACACCTTC,CASSQLQGSRGYTF
TRBJ2-1,TRBD2,TRBV11-2,.,TGTGCCAGCAGCTTCGGCGGGAGATCCCTAAACAATGAGCAGTTCTTC,CASSFGGRSLNNEQFF
TRBJ2-5,.,TRBV6-5,.,TGTGCCAGCAGAGGACCAGGGAAGAAGACCCAGTACTTC,CASRGPGKKTQYF
TRBJ2-1,TRBD1,TRBV27,.,TGTGCCAGCAGTTTTAGACAGGGAATACCTAATGAGCAGTTCTTC,CASSFRQGIPNEQFF
TRBJ1-1,TRBD1,TRBV13,.,TGTGCCAGCAGAAAAAGAACAGGGGGCGGAACTGAAGCTTTCTTT,CASRKRTGGGTEAFF
TRBJ1-2,.,TRBV5-4,.,TGTGCCAGCAGCTCTGGACGGCTAGCCCTGGGCTATGGCTACACCTTC,CASSSGRLALGYGYTF
TRBJ2-1,.,TRBV4-1,few,TGCGCCAGCAGCCAAGATCGAGACAGCTACAGGCAGTTCTTC,CASSQDRDSYRQFF
TRBJ2-7,TRBD2,TRBV25-1,once,TGTGCCAGCAGTGACAGGAGAAGCGGGAGTCTTTACGAGCAGTACTTC,CASSDRRSGSLYEQYF
TRBJ2-2,.,TRBV7-8,.,TGTGCCAGCAGCGTACTAGCAGGCACCGGGGAGCTGTTTTTT,CASSVLAGTGELFF
TRBJ2-1,TRBD2,TRBV5-1,once,TGCGCCAGCAGCGGAGGGACTAGCGGAACTTACAATGAGCAGTTCTTC,CASSGGTSGTYNEQFF
TRBJ2-7,.,TRBV13,once,TGTGCCAGCAGGCCTAAGTTTCGAAGTTACGAGCAGTACTTC,CASRPKFRSYEQYF
TRBJ2-1,TRBD2,TRBV19,.,TGTGCCAGTAGTATAGAATTGGTAATAGCGGGAGGTCGGTTCTTC,CASSIELVIAGGRFF
TRBJ1-5,.,TRBV7-2,.,TGTGCCAGCAGCTTAGTCGGCAGGGCGAGCAATCAGCCCCAGCATTTT,CASSLVGRASNQPQHF
TRBJ2-1,TRBD2,TRBV19,once,TGTGCCAGTAGTATACGGGATCCGGGACTAGCGGGTCATAATGAGCAGTTCTTC,CASSIRDPGLAGHNEQFF
TRBJ2-7,TRBD1,TRBV7-6,.,TGTGCCAGCAGCCCTAGGACAGGGGAAAACGAGCAGTACTTC,CASSPRTGENEQYF
TRBJ2-3,TRBD1,TRBV4-2,.,TGTGCCAGCAGCCAGGATGGGACAGGGAAAGATACGCAGTATTTT,CASSQDGTGKDTQYF
TRBJ1-5,TRBD1,TRBV28,.,TGTGCCAGCAGTTTATTACAGGGGAGCAATCAGCCCCAGCATTTT,CASSLLQGSNQPQHF
TRBJ2-1,TRBD1,TRBV7-7,.,TGTGCTAGCAGCACGGGACAGGGGGACTATGAGCAGTTCTTC,CASSTGQGDYEQFF
TRBJ1-1,.,TRBV18,.,TGTGCCAGCTCCGGGGGGGGCTCGAACACTGAAGCTTTCTTT,CASSGGGSNTEAFF
TRBJ2-7,.,TRBV6-1,.,TGTGCCAGCAGTGAAGTTAGGGGCGAGCAGTACTTC,CASSEVRGEQYF
TRBJ2-2,.,TRBV4-1,.,TGCGCCAGCAGCCCACAGGGAGAAGGGGAGCTGTTTTTT,CASSPQGEGELFF
TRBJ2-1,.,TRBV2,.,TGTGCCAGCAGTGAGGGACTTGTGGGCTATGAGCAGTTCTTC,CASSEGLVGYEQFF
TRBJ1-5,.,TRBV6-5,.,TGTGCCAGCAGGCCCCTGGGGACAAATCAGCCCCAGCATTTT,CASRPLGTNQPQHF
TRBJ2-4,TRBD2,TRBV29-1,.,TGCAGCGTTGTCCTTAGCGGGAGTATAAACATTCAGTACTTC,CSVVLSGSINIQYF
TRBJ2-5,.,TRBV28,.,TGTGCCAGCAGTTCCCTCAGGGCTGAGCAGTACTTC,CASSSLRAEQYF
TRBJ2-5,TRBD1,TRBV28,.,TGTGCCAGCAGTTTAACCCGGACAGGGGTGACGAGGGAGACCCAGTACTTC,CASSLTRTGVTRETQYF
TRBJ2-1,TRBD1,TRBV11-3,.,TGTGCCAGCAGCTTAGAAACCGGGACAGGGGGCTATGAGCAGTTCTTC,CASSLETGTGGYEQFF
TRBJ1-1,TRBD1,TRBV7-9,few,TGTGCCAGCAGCAAAGGGGGCAGTTTCACTGAAGCTTTCTTT,CASSKGGSFTEAFF
TRBJ2-7,TRBD2,TRBV18,.,TGTGCCAGCTCACCCACTCGGACTAGCGGATCCTACGAGCAGTACTTC,CASSPTRTSGSYEQYF
TRBJ2-7,.,TRBV6-1,.,TGTGCCAGCAGTGAATCCCCCTTCTACGAGCAGTACTTC,CASSESPFYEQYF
TRBJ1-3,.,TRBV7-2,.,TGTGCCAGCAGTCCCCACAGGGACTCTGGAAACACCATATATTTT,CASSPHRDSGNTIYF
TRBJ2-1,TRBD1,TRBV30,.,TGTGCCTGGAGTCGACAGGGGGCTGAGCAGTTCTTC,CAWSRQGAEQFF
TRBJ2-2,TRBD2,TRBV19,.,TGTGCCAGTAGTAACAGCGGGAGGTCGAACACCGGGGAGCTGTTTTTT,CASSNSGRSNTGELFF
TRBJ2-3,TRBD2,TRBV29-1,.,TGCAGCGTTGGCGGGAGTACGGCAGATACGCAGTATTTT,CSVGGSTADTQYF
TRBJ1-2,.,TRBV7-8,.,TGTGCCAGCAGCTTAAACCGGGAAGGCTATGGCTACACCTTC,CASSLNREGYGYTF
TRBJ2-3,TRBD2,TRBV13,.,TGTGCCAGCAGCAGATCGGGACTAGCGGGAGACGGGGGCACAGATACGCAGTATTTT,CASSRSGLAGDGGTDTQYF
TRBJ1-1,.,TRBV29-1,once,TGCAGCGTTGAAGGGCGGCTGAACACTGAAGCTTTCTTT,CSVEGRLNTEAFF
TRBJ2-5,TRBD2,TRBV6-6,.,TGTGCCAGCAGTCCGGGACTAGAGGCTGAGACCCAGTACTTC,CASSPGLEAETQYF
TRBJ2-4,TRBD2,TRBV7-2,.,TGTGCCAGCAGCTTAGCTCGTCTAGCGGGGAACCTAGCCAAAAACATTCAGTACTTC,CASSLARLAGNLAKNIQYF
TRBJ2-6,TRBD2,TRBV19,.,TGTGCCCCCCCCGCCCAGACTAGCTCTGGGGCCAACGTCCCGACTTTC,CAPPAQTSSGANVPTF
TRBJ1-1,.,TRBV25-1,.,TGTGCCAGCAGCCCTCATAGACAGGCCCTCCCGGGTGAAGCTTTCTTT,CASSPHRQALPGEAFF
TRBJ2-1,TRBD1,TRBV18,.,TGTGCCAGCTCACCACTAGGACAGGGAGGATACAATGAGCAGTTCTTC,CASSPLGQGGYNEQFF
TRBJ2-2,.,TRBV7-9,.,TGTGCCAGCAGTCGTGTGGGGGCCGGAACCGGGGAGCTGTTTTTT,CASSRVGAGTGELFF
TRBJ2-2,TRBD2,TRBV7-9,.,TGTGCCAGCAGCCCACTACTAGCGGGAAAAACCGGGGAGCTGTTTTTT,CASSPLLAGKTGELFF
TRBJ1-5,.,TRBV27,.,TGTGCCAGCAGTTCGTATAGCAATCAGCCCCAGCATTTT,CASSSYSNQPQHF
TRBJ2-1,TRBD2,TRBV27,few,TGTGCCAGCAGTGAACCCCGGATGGTAGCGGGAGCTGCCGGTGAGCAGTTCTTC,CASSEPRMVAGAAGEQFF
TRBJ1-4,TRBD1,TRBV7-6,.,TGTGCCAGCAGCTTGGGCTCTTTAACAGGGGTGGCGAATGAAAAACTGTTTTTT,CASSLGSLTGVANEKLFF
TRBJ1-2,.,TRBV28,.,TGTGCCAGCAGTCCAAGTTCAGGGCATGGCTACACCTTC,CASSPSSGHGYTF
TRBJ2-3,TRBD1,TRBV6-1,.,TGTGCCAGCCGTTTGGACAGGGGGCATGCAGATACGCAGTATTTT,CASRLDRGHADTQYF
TRBJ1-1,.,TRBV19,.,TGTGCCAGTAGGAGACGTTACAGCGGCTCATGGGCTAATGAAGCTTTCTTT,CASRRRYSGSWANEAFF
TRBJ1-1,.,TRBV7-9,.,TGTGCCAGCAGCTTATGGTCAGGAGGAAACACTGAAGCTTTCTTT,CASSLWSGGNTEAFF
TRBJ2-3,.,TRBV13,.,TGTGCCAGCAGCGGGGCCACAGATACGCAGTATTTT,CASSGATDTQYF
TRBJ2-1,TRBD2,TRBV5-1,.,TGCGCCAGCGGACGAGTAGCGGGAGTATCCAATGAGCAGTTCTTC,CASGRVAGVSNEQFF
TRBJ2-7,TRBD2,TRBV5-6,.,TGTGCCAGCAGCTCAGCGGGAGGGCGGGAGCAGTACTTC,CASSSAGGREQYF